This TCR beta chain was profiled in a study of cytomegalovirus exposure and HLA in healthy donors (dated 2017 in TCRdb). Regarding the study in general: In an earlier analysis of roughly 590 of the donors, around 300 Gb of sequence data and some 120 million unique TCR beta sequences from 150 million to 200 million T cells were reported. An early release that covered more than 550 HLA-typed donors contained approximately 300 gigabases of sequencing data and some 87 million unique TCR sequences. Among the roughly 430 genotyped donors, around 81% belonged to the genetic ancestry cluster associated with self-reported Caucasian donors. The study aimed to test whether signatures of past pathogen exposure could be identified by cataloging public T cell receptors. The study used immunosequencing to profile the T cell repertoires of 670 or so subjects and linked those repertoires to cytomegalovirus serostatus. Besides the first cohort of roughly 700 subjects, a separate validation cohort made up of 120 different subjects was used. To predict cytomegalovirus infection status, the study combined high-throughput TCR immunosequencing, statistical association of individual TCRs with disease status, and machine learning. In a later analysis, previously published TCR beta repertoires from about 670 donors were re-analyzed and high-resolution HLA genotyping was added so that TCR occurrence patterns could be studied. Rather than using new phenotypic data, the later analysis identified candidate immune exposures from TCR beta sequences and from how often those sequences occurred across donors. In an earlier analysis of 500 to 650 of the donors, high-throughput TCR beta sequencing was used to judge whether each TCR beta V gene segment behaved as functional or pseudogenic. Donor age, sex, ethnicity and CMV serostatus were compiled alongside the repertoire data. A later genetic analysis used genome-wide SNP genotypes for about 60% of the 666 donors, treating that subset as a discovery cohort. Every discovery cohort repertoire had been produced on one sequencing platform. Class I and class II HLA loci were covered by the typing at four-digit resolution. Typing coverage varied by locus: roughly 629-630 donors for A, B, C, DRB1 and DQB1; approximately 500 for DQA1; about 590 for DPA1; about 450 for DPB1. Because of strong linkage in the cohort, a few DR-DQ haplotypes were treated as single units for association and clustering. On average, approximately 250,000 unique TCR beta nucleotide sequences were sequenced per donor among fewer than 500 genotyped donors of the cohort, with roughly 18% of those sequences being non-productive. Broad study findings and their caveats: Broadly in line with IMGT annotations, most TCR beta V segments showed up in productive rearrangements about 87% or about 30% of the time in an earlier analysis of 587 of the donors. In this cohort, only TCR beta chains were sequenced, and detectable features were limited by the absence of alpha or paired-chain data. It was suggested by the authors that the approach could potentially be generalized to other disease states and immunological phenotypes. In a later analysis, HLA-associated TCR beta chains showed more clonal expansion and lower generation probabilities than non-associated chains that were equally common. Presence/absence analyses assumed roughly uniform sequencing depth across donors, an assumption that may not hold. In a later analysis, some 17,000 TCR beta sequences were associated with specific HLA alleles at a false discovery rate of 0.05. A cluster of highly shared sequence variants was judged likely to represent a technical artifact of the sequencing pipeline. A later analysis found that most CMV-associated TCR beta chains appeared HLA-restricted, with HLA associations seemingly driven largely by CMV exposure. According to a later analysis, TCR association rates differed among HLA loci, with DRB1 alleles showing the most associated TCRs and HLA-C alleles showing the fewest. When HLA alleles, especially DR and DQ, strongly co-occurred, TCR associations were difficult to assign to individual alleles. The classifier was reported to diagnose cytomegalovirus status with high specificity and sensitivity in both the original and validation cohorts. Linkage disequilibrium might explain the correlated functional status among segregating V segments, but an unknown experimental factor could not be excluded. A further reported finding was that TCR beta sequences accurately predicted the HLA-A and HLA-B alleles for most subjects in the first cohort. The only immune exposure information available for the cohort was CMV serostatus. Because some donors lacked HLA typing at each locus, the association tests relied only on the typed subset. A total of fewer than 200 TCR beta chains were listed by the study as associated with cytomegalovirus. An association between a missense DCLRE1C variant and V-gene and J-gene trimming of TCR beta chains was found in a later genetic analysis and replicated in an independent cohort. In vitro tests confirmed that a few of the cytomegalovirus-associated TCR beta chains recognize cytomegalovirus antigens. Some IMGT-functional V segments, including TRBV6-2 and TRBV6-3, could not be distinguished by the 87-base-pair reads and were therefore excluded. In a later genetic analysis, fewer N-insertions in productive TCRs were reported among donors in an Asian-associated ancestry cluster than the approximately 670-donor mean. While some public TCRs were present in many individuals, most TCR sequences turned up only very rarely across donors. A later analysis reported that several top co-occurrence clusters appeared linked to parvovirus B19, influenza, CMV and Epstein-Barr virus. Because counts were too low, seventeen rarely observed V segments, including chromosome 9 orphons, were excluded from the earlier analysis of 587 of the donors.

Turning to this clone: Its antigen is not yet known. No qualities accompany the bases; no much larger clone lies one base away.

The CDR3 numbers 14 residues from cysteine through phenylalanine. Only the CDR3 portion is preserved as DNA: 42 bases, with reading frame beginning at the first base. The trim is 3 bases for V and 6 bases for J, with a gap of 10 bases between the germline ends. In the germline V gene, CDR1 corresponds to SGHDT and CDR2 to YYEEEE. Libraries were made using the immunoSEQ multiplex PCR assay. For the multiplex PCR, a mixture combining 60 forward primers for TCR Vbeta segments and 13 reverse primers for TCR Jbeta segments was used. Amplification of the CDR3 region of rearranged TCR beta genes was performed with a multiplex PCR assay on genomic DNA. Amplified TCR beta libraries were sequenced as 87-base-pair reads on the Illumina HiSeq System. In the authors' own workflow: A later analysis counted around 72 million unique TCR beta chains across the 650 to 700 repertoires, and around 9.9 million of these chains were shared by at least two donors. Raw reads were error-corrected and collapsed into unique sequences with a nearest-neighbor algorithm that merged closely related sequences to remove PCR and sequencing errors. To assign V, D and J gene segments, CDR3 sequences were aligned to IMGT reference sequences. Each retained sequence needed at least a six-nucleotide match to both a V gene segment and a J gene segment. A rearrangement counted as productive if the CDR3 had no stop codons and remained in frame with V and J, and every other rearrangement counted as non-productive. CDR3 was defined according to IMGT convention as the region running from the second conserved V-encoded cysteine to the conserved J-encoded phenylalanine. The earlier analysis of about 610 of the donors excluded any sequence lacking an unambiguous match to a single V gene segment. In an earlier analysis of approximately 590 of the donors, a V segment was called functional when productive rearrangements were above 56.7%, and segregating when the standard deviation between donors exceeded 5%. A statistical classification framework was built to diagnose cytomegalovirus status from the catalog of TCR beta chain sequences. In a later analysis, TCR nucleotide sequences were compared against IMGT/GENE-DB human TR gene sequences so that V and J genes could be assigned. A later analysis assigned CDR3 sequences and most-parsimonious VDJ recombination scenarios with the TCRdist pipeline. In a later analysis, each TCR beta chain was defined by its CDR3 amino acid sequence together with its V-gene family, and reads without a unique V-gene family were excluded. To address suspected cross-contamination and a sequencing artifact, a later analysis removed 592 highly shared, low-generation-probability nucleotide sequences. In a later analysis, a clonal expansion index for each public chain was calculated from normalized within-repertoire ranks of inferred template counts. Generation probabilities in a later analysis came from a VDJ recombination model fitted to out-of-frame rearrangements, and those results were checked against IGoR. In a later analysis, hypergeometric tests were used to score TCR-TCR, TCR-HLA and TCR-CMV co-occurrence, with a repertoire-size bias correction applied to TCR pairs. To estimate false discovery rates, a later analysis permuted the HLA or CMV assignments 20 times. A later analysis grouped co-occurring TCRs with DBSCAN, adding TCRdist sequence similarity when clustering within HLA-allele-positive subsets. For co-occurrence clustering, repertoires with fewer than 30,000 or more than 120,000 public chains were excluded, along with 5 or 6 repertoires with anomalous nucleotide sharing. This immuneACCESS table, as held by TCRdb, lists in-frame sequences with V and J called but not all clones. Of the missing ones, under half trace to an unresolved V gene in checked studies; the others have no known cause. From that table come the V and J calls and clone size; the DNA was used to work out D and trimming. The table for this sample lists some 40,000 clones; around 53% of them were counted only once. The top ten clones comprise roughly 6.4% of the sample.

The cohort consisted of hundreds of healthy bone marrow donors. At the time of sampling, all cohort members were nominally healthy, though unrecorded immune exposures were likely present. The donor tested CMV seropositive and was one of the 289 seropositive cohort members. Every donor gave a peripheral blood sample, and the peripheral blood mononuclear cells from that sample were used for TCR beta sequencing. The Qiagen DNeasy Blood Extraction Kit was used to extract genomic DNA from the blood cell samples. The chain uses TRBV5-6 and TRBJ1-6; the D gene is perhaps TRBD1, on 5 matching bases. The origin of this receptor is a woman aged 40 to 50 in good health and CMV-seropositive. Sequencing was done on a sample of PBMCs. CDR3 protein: CASSSDSSNSPLHF. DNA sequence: TGTGCCAGCAGCTCTGACAGCAGTAATTCACCCCTCCACTTT.